The source of this T cell receptor (beta chain) is a study of cytomegalovirus exposure and HLA in healthy donors. Details on this clone: Additional DNA sequences in this sample encode the identical CDR3.

PCR amplification relied on 60 Vbeta primers (plus 13 Jbeta primers). Sequencing used immunoSEQ multiplex PCR; TCRdb keeps in-frame clones, though not all of them. The sample table includes 140,000 to 150,000 clones. Sequenced input: PBMCs. The sequence came from a male donor in good health and CMV-seronegative.

This CDR3 is CAWSFGLETRTENYGYTF. DNA of the CDR3: TGTGCCTGGAGTTTTGGCTTAGAAACCCGGACAGAAAACTATGGCTACACCTTC. The chain recombines TRBV30 with TRBJ1-2; perhaps TRBD1 as D (6 bases). The CDR3 has 18 residues. Trimming pared 2 bases from V and 2 bases from J, leaving 24 bases between. CDR1 is GTSNPN and CDR2 is SVGIG in the germline V gene (reference sequence).